The rows below give T cell receptor beta chains drawn from one sample of a study of T cell repertoires in cytomegalovirus infection. A single record per CDR3 protein comes from TCRdb applying MiXCR to the reads. The sample records roughly 500,000 distinct CDR3 sequences, about 11% being singletons. Source material: PBMCs. These receptors originate from a human donor in good health (CMV status not recorded). Some clones in this sample may be carry-over from other donors' samples. Each CDR3 is given with its conserved first and last residue. The order of the fields is V gene, J gene, clone size, D gene, CDR3 protein, CDR3 DNA. A D gene is named only where the DNA matches it firmly. Expanded clones get a size class; other rows say once, few or many, or leave the size out.

>TRBV27|TRBJ2-7|many|TRBD1
CASSSFRDRDHEQYF
TGTGCCAGCAGTTCCTTCCGGGACAGGGACCACGAGCAGTACTTC
>TRBV5-1|TRBJ2-7|-|-
CASSFGHSYEQYF
TGCGCCAGCAGCTTTGGGCACTCCTACGAGCAGTACTTC
>TRBV4-1|TRBJ2-7|-|-
CASSQGWGASEQYF
TGCGCCAGCAGCCAAGGTTGGGGAGCCTCCGAGCAGTACTTC
>TRBV19|TRBJ1-5|-|-
CASGKGGDQPQHF
TGTGCCAGCGGAAAGGGAGGGGATCAGCCCCAGCATTTT
>TRBV20-1|TRBJ2-1|-|TRBD2
CSATPIAGRNEQFF
TGCAGTGCTACCCCGATAGCGGGACGAAATGAGCAGTTCTTC
>TRBV12-3/TRBV12-4|TRBJ1-1|many|-
CASSLTRAGTEAFF
TGTGCCAGCAGTCTAACGCGGGCGGGGACTGAAGCTTTCTTT
>TRBV5-1|TRBJ1-3|many|-
CASSSTDGNTIYF
TGCGCCAGCAGCTCGACAGATGGAAACACCATATATTTT
>TRBV7-9|TRBJ2-5|few|TRBD1
CASSLPPRQGKETQYF
TGTGCCAGCAGCTTGCCCCCTCGACAGGGGAAGGAGACCCAGTACTTC
>TRBV18|TRBJ2-1|-|-
CASSPMGFRNNEQFF
TGTGCCAGCTCACCAATGGGCTTTAGGAACAATGAGCAGTTCTTC
>TRBV28|TRBJ1-1|many|-
CASSLPGRENTEAFF
TGTGCCAGCAGTTTACCGGGACGGGAGAACACTGAAGCTTTCTTT
>TRBV7-2|TRBJ1-2|many|-
CASSYEVGGYTF
TGTGCCAGCAGCTACGAGGTCGGGGGCTACACCTTC
>TRBV10-3|TRBJ2-5|many|TRBD1
CAISPRQGRETQYF
TGTGCCATCAGCCCTCGACAGGGGAGGGAGACCCAGTACTTC
>TRBV24-1|TRBJ2-1|-|TRBD1
CATSGTGVVNEQFF
TGTGCCACCAGCGGGACAGGGGTTGTGAATGAGCAGTTCTTC
>TRBV12-3/TRBV12-4|TRBJ2-7|many|-
CASSLRASYEQYF
TGTGCCAGCAGTTTAAGAGCCTCCTACGAGCAGTACTTC
>TRBV12-3/TRBV12-4|TRBJ1-5|many|-
CASSLAGTASNQPQHF
TGTGCCAGCAGTTTAGCGGGGACGGCTTCCAATCAGCCCCAGCATTTT
>TRBV7-6|TRBJ2-2|many|-
CASSLGIAVDSELFF
TGTGCCAGCAGCTTAGGAATCGCAGTGGACTCGGAGCTGTTTTTT
>TRBV20-1|TRBJ1-1|few|-
CSASDGPEAFF
TGCAGTGCGTCGGACGGTCCTGAAGCTTTCTTT
>TRBV29-1|TRBJ2-7|few|-
CSVQYSIYEQYF
TGCAGCGTTCAATATTCGATCTACGAGCAGTACTTC
>TRBV15|TRBJ2-3|-|-
CATSRATDTQYF
TGTGCCACCAGCAGAGCCACAGATACGCAGTATTTT
>TRBV7-9|TRBJ2-1|few|TRBD1
CASSPRQGNYNEQFF
TGTGCCAGCAGCCCCCGACAGGGAAATTACAATGAGCAGTTCTTC
>TRBV7-2|TRBJ2-7|many|TRBD2
CASSRGLAGGVYEQYF
TGTGCCAGCAGCAGAGGATTAGCGGGAGGCGTCTACGAGCAGTACTTC
>TRBV27|TRBJ2-5|-|-
CASNDGFSPETQYF
TGTGCCAGCAACGACGGGTTTTCCCCAGAGACCCAGTACTTC
>TRBV7-9|TRBJ2-7|many|-
CASSFIGGSYEQYF
TGTGCCAGCAGCTTCATAGGCGGCTCCTACGAGCAGTACTTC
>TRBV3-1|TRBJ2-5|many|TRBD2
CASSLWTSGSVETQYF
TGTGCCAGCAGCCTTTGGACTAGCGGGAGCGTTGAGACCCAGTACTTC
>TRBV18|TRBJ2-5|few|-
CASSPSLGQEETQYF
TGTGCCAGCTCACCTTCCCTGGGGCAAGAAGAGACCCAGTACTTC
>TRBV7-9|TRBJ2-6|-|-
CASSLSPVQGRGSGANVLTF
TGTGCCAGCAGCTTATCTCCCGTGCAGGGCAGAGGCTCTGGGGCCAACGTCCTGACTTTC
>TRBV6-2/TRBV6-3|TRBJ1-1|few|TRBD1
CASSYWTGSNTEAFF
TGTGCCAGCAGTTACTGGACAGGGTCGAACACTGAAGCTTTCTTT
>TRBV20-1|TRBJ2-7|many|-
CSARITTGLPYEQYF
TGCAGTGCTAGGATTACTACAGGGTTACCCTACGAGCAGTACTTC
>TRBV27|TRBJ1-5|-|-
CASSSGTEPYSNQPQHF
TGTGCCAGCAGTTCGGGGACGGAACCATATAGCAATCAGCCCCAGCATTTT
>TRBV30|TRBJ1-1|few|-
CAWSVQLGTGNTEAFF
TGTGCCTGGAGTGTACAACTTGGTACAGGGAACACTGAAGCTTTCTTT
>TRBV7-9|TRBJ2-3|-|-
CASSPWYF
TGTGCCAGCAGCCCATGGTATTTT
>TRBV29-1|TRBJ2-7|-|TRBD2
CSVRLAGGRFSSYEQYF
TGCAGCGTTCGACTAGCGGGAGGGCGTTTCAGCTCCTACGAGCAGTACTTC
>TRBV12-5|TRBJ1-5|many|-
CASGLVAGGSNQPQHF
TGTGCTAGTGGTTTGGTGGCGGGTGGTAGCAATCAGCCCCAGCATTTT
>TRBV11-1|TRBJ2-7|many|TRBD1
CASSYTGRDSVAYEQYF
TGTGCCAGCAGCTACACCGGACGGGACAGTGTGGCCTACGAGCAGTACTTC
>TRBV7-8|TRBJ2-5|many|-
CASSTRGPLETQYF
TGTGCCAGCAGCACAAGAGGGCCCCTAGAGACCCAGTACTTC
>TRBV5-5|TRBJ1-2|-|TRBD1
CASSPNPGGVGGYTF
TGTGCCAGCAGCCCGAACCCAGGGGGGGTCGGGGGCTACACCTTC
>TRBV19|TRBJ1-5|-|-
CASSNSDGPFGLPQHF
TGTGCCAGTAGTAACTCGGACGGGCCTTTTGGATTGCCCCAGCATTTT
>TRBV20-1|TRBJ2-5|few|-
CSARDSARSQETQYF
TGCAGTGCTAGAGATTCAGCGCGATCCCAAGAGACCCAGTACTTC
>TRBV7-8|TRBJ2-6|many|-
CASSLTRTGANVLTF
TGTGCCAGCAGCTTAACGAGGACCGGGGCCAACGTCCTGACTTTC
>TRBV19|TRBJ2-5|many|-
CASSPPSSWTQYF
TGTGCCAGTAGTCCGCCTTCGTCCTGGACCCAGTACTTC
>TRBV20-1|TRBJ2-7|few|-
CSAPGGEGVHEQYF
TGCAGTGCACCCGGGGGCGAGGGTGTCCACGAGCAGTACTTC